What follows are 23 T cell receptor beta chains derived from one specimen sequenced in a study of response to subunit inactivated influenza vaccine. Each CDR3 protein gets one entry after TCRdb re-called the RT-PCR reads with MiXCR. The sample holds some 540,000 distinct CDR3 sequences; 20% to 25% are singletons and the top ten take 2.8%. The same data also contributed to another study, on T cells expressing NK-cell markers. From that paper: Libraries used 5'RACE template switching adding universal primer site and UMIs.

The sequenced sample was CD4+ T cells sorted from PBMCs, obtained roughly 12 days after vaccination. The receptors here all came from a man aged 50 to 60 who received an inactivated influenza vaccine.

The genes are TRBV11-3 and TRBJ1-1; 7 nucleotides line up with TRBD1. This CDR3 is built from 14 residues. Germline assignment: CDR1 SGHNT and CDR2 YENEEA. With V trimmed by 4 bases and J by 1 base, 3 bases remained unmatched. CDR3: CASSSDRENTEAFF. CDR3 bases: TGTGCCAGCAGCTCAGACAGGGAGAACACTGAAGCTTTCTTT. Based on the CDR3 plus reference TRBV11-3 and TRBJ1-1, the full variable domain is EAGVVQSPRYKIIEKKQPVAFWCNPISGHNTLYWYLQNLGQGPELLIRYENEEAVDDSQLPKDRFSAERLKGVDSTLKIQPAELGDSAVYLCASSSDRENTEAFFGQGTRLTVV.

This clonotype appeared a few times. This chain joins TRBV20-1 and TRBJ2-7, with D possibly being TRBD2 (5 bases). Germline lookup yields CDR1 DFQATT and CDR2 SNEGSKA (reference sequence). V lost 5 bases, J lost 3 bases, and 11 bases lay in between. The CDR3 runs to 12 residues. The chain's CDR3 is CSASTGSYEQYF. The CDR3 DNA reads TGCAGTGCTTCGACGGGAAGCTACGAGCAGTACTTC.

This clonotype was observed a handful of times. The V and J genes are TRBV4-1 and TRBJ2-1, with 9 bases matching TRBD1. J lost 6 bases, V lost 3 bases, and 12 bases had no gene match. CDR3 length: 17 residues. Germline V gene sequence: CDR1 MGHRA, CDR2 YSYEKL. CDR3 DNA: TGCGCCAGCAGCCAGAGGGACAGGGAAAGGAACAGCAATGAGCAGTTCTTC. Translating gives CASSQRDRERNSNEQFF.

This clonotype has just a few counts. The chain couples TRBV20-1 to TRBJ2-7; TRBD2 matches 15 bases. CDR3 size: 14 residues. V trimming: 6 bases; J trimming: 4 bases; junction bases outside the gene matches: 4. The V gene's germline CDR1 is DFQATT and CDR2 SNEGSKA (reference sequence). CDR3: CSAKGTSGRYEQYF. CDR3 bases: TGCAGTGCCAAAGGGACTAGCGGGAGGTACGAGCAGTACTTC.

This clonotype appeared a few times. The rearrangement links TRBV5-1 to TRBJ2-5, with unresolved D. CDR3 length equals 12 residues. Trimming removed 0 bases at V and 4 bases at J, with 4 bases between. CDR1 and CDR2 from the germline V gene are SGHRS and YFSETQ. CDR3 amino acids: CASSLASETQYF. CDR3 in DNA: TGCGCCAGCAGCTTGGCCTCAGAGACCCAGTACTTC.

This clonotype was detected a few times. The chain carries TRBV28 and TRBJ2-7; D possibly corresponds to TRBD2 (6 bases). The V gene's germline CDR1 is MDHEN and CDR2 SYDVKM. Deletions cut 2 bases from V and 6 bases from J, with 11 bases between. The CDR3 is 13 residues long. CDR3 in amino acids: CASSLVAGGEQYF. The CDR3, as DNA: TGTGCCAGCAGTTTAGTTGCCGGGGGCGAGCAGTACTTC.

The chain employs TRBV5-1 and TRBJ1-5; D might be TRBD1 (6 bases). The CDR3 length is 14 residues. The germline V gene encodes CDR1 SGHRS and CDR2 YFSETQ. The ends were cut back, 0 bases at V and 5 bases at J, with 9 bases in the middle. The CDR3 is CASSLESGDQPQHF. The CDR3 coding sequence is TGCGCCAGCAGCTTGGAATCAGGGGATCAGCCCCAGCATTTT.

This clonotype was recorded at least ten times. This chain connects TRBV20-1 to TRBJ2-3, with 8 bases fitting TRBD2. Germline V gene data show CDR1 as DFQATT and CDR2 as SNEGSKA (reference sequence). V lost 1 base and J lost 5; bases outside the gene matches: 5. The CDR3 runs 14 residues. The CDR3 loop is CSARAGGALDTQYF. In nucleotides, the CDR3 is TGCAGTGCTAGAGCCGGGGGGGCATTAGATACGCAGTATTTT.

This clonotype was detected many times. The rearrangement uses TRBV4-1 and TRBJ2-7, with TRBD1 as a possible D gene (6 bases). Germline CDR1 and CDR2: MGHRA and YSYEKL. Deletions cut 2 bases from V and 5 bases from J, with 16 bases between. This CDR3 is 15 amino acids long. CDR3 sequence reads: CASSQFRGSGNEQYF. CDR3 in DNA: TGCGCCAGCAGCCAATTTAGGGGGAGTGGCAACGAGCAGTACTTC.

This clonotype was detected only a few times. The gene calls are TRBV10-3 and TRBJ2-3; TRBD1 matches 8 bases. V gave up 6 bases and J gave up 4 bases; unmatched junction bases: 12. The germline V gene encodes CDR1 ENHRY and CDR2 SYGVKD. The CDR3 has 16 residues. This CDR3 is CAISQFSGGGADTQYF. The CDR3 DNA is TGTGCCATCAGCCAATTTTCAGGGGGCGGCGCAGATACGCAGTATTTT.

This chain uses TRBV11-3 with TRBJ2-5; no reliable D call. The CDR3 has 13 residues. V dropped 2 bases and J dropped 3 bases, with 7 bases sitting between them. Per the germline V gene, CDR1 is SGHNT and CDR2 is YENEEA. Written as DNA, the CDR3 is TGTGCCAGCAGCTTATACGGAGAAGAGACCCAGTACTTC. Translating it yields CASSLYGEETQYF.

The V gene is TRBV5-6, the J gene TRBJ2-2; 12 bases fit TRBD1. The V gene's germline CDR1 is SGHDT and CDR2 YYEEEE. V shed 5 bases, J shed 7 bases, and the junction held 12 bases outside the gene matches. The CDR3 spans 17 residues. CDR3 loop: CASSRTAGTGGNGELFF. CDR3 coding DNA: TGTGCCAGCAGTCGCACGGCCGGGACAGGGGGCAACGGGGAGCTGTTTTTT.

This clonotype was picked up one time. CDR3 sequence: CASSVGGLAGTSYEQYF. The CDR3 nucleotides are TGTGCCAGCAGCGTCGGGGGACTAGCGGGGACCTCCTACGAGCAGTACTTC. The rearrangement uses TRBV5-8 and TRBJ2-7, with 13 positions matching TRBD2. CDR3 length: 17 amino acids. Germline V gene sequence: CDR1 SGHTS, CDR2 YDEGEE. V was clipped by 4 bases and J by 0 bases; unmatched bases: 7.

The rearrangement links TRBV10-2 to TRBJ1-6; D gene unclear. Germline V gene sequence: CDR1 WSHSY, CDR2 SAAADI. The ends were cut back, 4 bases at V and 8 bases at J, with 9 bases in the middle. The CDR3 is made up of 13 amino acids. CDR3 nucleotides: TGCGCCAGCAGTGGGCAGTGGGATTCACCCCTCCACTTT. Translating it yields CASSGQWDSPLHF.

There are a few counts of this clonotype. The J gene is TRBJ2-1, the V gene TRBV20-1; no reliable D call. CDR1 DFQATT and CDR2 SNEGSKA come from the germline V gene (reference sequence). This CDR3 has 14 residues. Trimming stripped 0 bases from V and 6 bases from J, with 12 bases between. DNA for the CDR3: TGCAGTGCTAGAGATCTTTATGGGGTCAATGAGCAGTTCTTC. Translating gives CSARDLYGVNEQFF.

The chain links TRBV6-1 to TRBJ1-2, with a possible D match to TRBD1 (5 bases). Germline assignment: CDR1 MNHNS and CDR2 SASEGT. The length of the CDR3 is 15 residues. V lost 11 bases, J lost 4 bases, and 23 bases lay in between. The CDR3 DNA reads as TGTGCCTCCATACCGTCGTTAGGGGCGGGCTATGGCTACACCTTC. It specifies CASIPSLGAGYGYTF.

The chain carries TRBV10-3 and TRBJ2-7, with D perhaps being TRBD1 or TRBD2 (5 bases each). The CDR3 is 17 residues long. Trimming took off 4 bases at V and 4 bases at J, with 23 bases between the two ends. Germline CDR1 and CDR2: ENHRY and SYGVKD. The CDR3 sequence: CAISGVSGQVQEYEQYF. The CDR3 nucleotides are TGTGCCATCAGTGGTGTTTCGGGGCAGGTCCAGGAGTACGAGCAGTACTTC.

The chain carries TRBV20-1 and TRBJ2-5; D is perhaps TRBD2 (6 bases). The CDR3 spans 12 residues. Germline V CDR1 and CDR2: DFQATT, SNEGSKA (reference sequence). The CDR3 nucleotides read TGCGCGGGGCAGGGAAAACAAGAGACCCAGTACTTC. It specifies CAGQGKQETQYF.

This clonotype was seen a handful of times. The chain combines TRBV20-1 with TRBJ2-1; 8 nucleotides line up with TRBD1. The CDR3 runs 17 residues. Germline CDR1 reads DFQATT; CDR2 reads SNEGSKA (reference sequence). V lost 0 bases, J lost 0 bases, and 7 bases stayed unmatched. CDR3 bases: TGCAGTGCTAGAGAAGGAAGGACAGGGAACTCCTACAATGAGCAGTTCTTC. As protein: CSAREGRTGNSYNEQFF.

This rearrangement joins TRBV29-1 to TRBJ2-1, with D maybe TRBD1 (6 bases). The CDR3 runs 11 residues. Trimming stripped 7 bases from V and 7 bases from J, with 11 bases between. Germline lookup yields CDR1 SQVTM and CDR2 ANQGSEA. CDR3 amino acids: CSATGKNEQFF. CDR3 coding DNA: TGCAGCGCAACAGGGAAGAATGAGCAGTTCTTC.

V usage is TRBV3-1 and J usage is TRBJ2-5, with 9 bases fitting TRBD1. Trimming cost V 4 bases and J 2 bases; bases outside gene matches: 11. CDR1 is LGHDT, CDR2 YNNKEL, per germline (reference sequence). This CDR3 spans 17 amino acids. DNA of the CDR3: TGTGCCAGCAGCCCCACAGGGGGCGGGCTCAGGCAAGAGACCCAGTACTTC. This codes for CASSPTGGGLRQETQYF.

The chain employs TRBV3-1 and TRBJ2-2, with D tentatively TRBD1 (6 bases). The V gene's germline CDR1 is LGHDT and CDR2 YNNKEL (reference sequence). The CDR3 runs to 15 residues. With 1 base removed from V and 5 bases from J, the gap between germline ends came to 11 bases. CDR3 in DNA: TGTGCCAGCAGCCAAGGCAGGGGCAGAACCGGGGAGCTGTTTTTT. It encodes CASSQGRGRTGELFF.

This clonotype was seen many times. The DNA of the CDR3 is TGCAGCGTTGAACTGATAGCGGGAGGCACCTACAATGAGCAGTTCTTC. Its translation is CSVELIAGGTYNEQFF. The chain uses TRBV29-1 and TRBJ2-1; 10 nucleotides line up with TRBD2. V was clipped by 2 bases and J by 2 bases; unmatched bases: 6. CDR3 length: 16 amino acids. Germline-derived CDR1 and CDR2 are SQVTM and ANQGSEA.